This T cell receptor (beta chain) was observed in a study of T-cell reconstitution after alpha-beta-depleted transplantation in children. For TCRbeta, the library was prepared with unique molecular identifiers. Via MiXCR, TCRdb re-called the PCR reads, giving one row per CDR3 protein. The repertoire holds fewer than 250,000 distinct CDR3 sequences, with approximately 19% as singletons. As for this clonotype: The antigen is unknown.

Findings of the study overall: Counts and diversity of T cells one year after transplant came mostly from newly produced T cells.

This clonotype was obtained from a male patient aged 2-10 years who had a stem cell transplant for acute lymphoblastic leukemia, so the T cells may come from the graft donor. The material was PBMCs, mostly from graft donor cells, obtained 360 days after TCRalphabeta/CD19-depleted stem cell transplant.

The CDR3 DNA follows: TGTGCCAGCAGCCGCCGGGGGCGGGTAACAGATACGCAGTATTTT. Its protein product is CASSRRGRVTDTQYF. The chain combines TRBV14 with TRBJ2-3; tentatively, D is TRBD1 or TRBD2 (6 bases each). Looked up from germline, CDR1 is SGHDN and CDR2 is FVKESK. V shed 4 bases and J shed 3 bases, with 14 bases lying between them. This CDR3 is built from 15 residues.